Reported below is one T cell receptor (beta chain). Antigen: not known. Two oligonucleotides, mixed equimolar, formed the beta constant-region primer covering TRBC1 and TRBC2. The ligated cDNA underwent four PCR rounds using SP2 and nested alpha and beta constant-region primers. An oligonucleotide with the SP2 primer and a 12-nucleotide UMI was ligated to the cDNA 3' end. TCRdb passed the UMI-ligation and nested PCR reads through MiXCR, listing each CDR3 protein once. The sample consists of roughly 140,000 distinct CDR3 sequences, more than 15% of them appearing once. CDR3 length: 14 amino acids. V was shortened by 1 base and J by 7 bases, with 11 bases between the two germline ends. Cells stained for CD3, CD4, CD8, CD45RA, CD27 and viability were sorted into four CD45RA/CD27 subsets. The data originate from a study of naive and memory T cell subsets. Study-level findings and limits: Naive repertoires, especially CD8, held a few larger clonotypes, possibly memory cells re-expressing CD45RA. From naive to CM, EM and EMRA, diversity decreased and Gini increased.

This clonotype was sampled from a human donor in good health. Sequencing was done on a sample of naive CD8+ T cells from blood. This chain uses TRBV12-3 or TRBV12-4 with TRBJ2-1, with a weak D call TRBD1 (6 bases). CDR3 protein: CASSLGVRGNEQFF. DNA of the CDR3: TGTGCCAGCAGTTTAGGTGTCAGGGGTAATGAGCAGTTCTTC.